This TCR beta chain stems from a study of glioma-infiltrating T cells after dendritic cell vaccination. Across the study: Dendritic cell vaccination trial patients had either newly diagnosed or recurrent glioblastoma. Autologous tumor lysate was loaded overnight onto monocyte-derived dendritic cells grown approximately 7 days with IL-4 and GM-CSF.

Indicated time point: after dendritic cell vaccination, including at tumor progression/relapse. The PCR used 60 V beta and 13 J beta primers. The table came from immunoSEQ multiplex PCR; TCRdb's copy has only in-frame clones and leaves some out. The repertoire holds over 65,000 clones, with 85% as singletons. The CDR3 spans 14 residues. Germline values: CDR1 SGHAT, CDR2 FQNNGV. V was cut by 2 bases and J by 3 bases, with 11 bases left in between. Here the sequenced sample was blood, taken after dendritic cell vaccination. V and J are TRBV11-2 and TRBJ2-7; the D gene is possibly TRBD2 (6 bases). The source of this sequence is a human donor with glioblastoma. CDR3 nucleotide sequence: TGTGCCAGCAGCTTACCCGGGGGTCGCTACGAGCAGTACTTC. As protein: CASSLPGGRYEQYF. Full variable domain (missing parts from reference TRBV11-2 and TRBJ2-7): EAGVAQSPRYKIIEKRQSVAFWCNPISGHATLYWYQQILGQGPKLLIQFQNNGVVDDSQLPKDRFSAERLKGVDSTLKIQPAKLEDSAVYLCASSLPGGRYEQYFGPGTRLTVT.